What follows are 9 T cell receptor beta chains derived from one specimen sequenced in a study of graft-versus-host responses after intestinal transplantation. Their antigens are not known. The repertoire was sequenced with immunoSEQ multiplex PCR; TCRdb's copy has only in-frame clones and lacks some. The table shows about 110,000 clones, with roughly 93% occurring only once. The material was unstimulated CD8+ T cells sorted from spleen or lymph node cells, obtained before intestinal transplant. These receptors originate from a human donor who received an intestinal transplant.

This chain links TRBV5-6 with TRBJ2-4; TRBD2 agrees at 9 bases. The CDR3 length is 15 residues. Unmatched junction bases numbered 4, after V lost 3 bases and J lost 3 bases. The germline gives CDR1 SGHDT, CDR2 YYEEEE. The chain's CDR3 is CASSSRGRGKNIQYF. For the CDR3, the DNA is TGTGCCAGCAGCTCTCGCGGGAGGGGCAAAAACATTCAGTACTTC.

The chain links TRBV27 to TRBJ1-5; the match to TRBD1 covers 8 bases. V gave up 5 bases and J gave up 2 bases; unmatched junction bases: 11. Germline V gene lookup returns CDR1 MNHEY and CDR2 SMNVEV (reference sequence). This CDR3 comprises 17 residues. CDR3 residues: CASSPGQGDYGNQPQHF. The CDR3 DNA follows: TGTGCCAGCAGTCCCGGACAGGGAGATTACGGCAATCAGCCCCAGCATTTT.

V usage is TRBV28 and J usage is TRBJ1-5; D perhaps matches TRBD1 (6 bases). From germline, CDR1 is MDHEN and CDR2 SYDVKM. Trimming left V 7 bases short and J 5 bases short, with 18 bases between. The CDR3 loop spans 15 amino acids. CDR3 sequence reads: CASIENGDTHQPQHF. CDR3 in DNA: TGTGCCAGCATTGAGAACGGGGACACTCATCAGCCCCAGCATTTT.

The V gene is TRBV29-1, the J gene TRBJ2-1, with 7 bases aligning to TRBD1. Germline CDR1 reads SQVTM; CDR2 reads ANQGSEA. The CDR3 runs to 13 residues. V shed 7 bases and J 1 base; nucleotides not matched to a gene: 4. The CDR3, as DNA: TGCAGCGCCAAGACAGGGTCCTACAATGAGCAGTTCTTC. Its translation is CSAKTGSYNEQFF.

This sequence joins TRBV27 and TRBJ2-1; D is perhaps TRBD2 (5 bases). Trimming shortened V by 5 bases and J by 6 bases, and 8 bases separated the two germline ends. The V gene's germline CDR1 is MNHEY and CDR2 SMNVEV (reference sequence). CDR3 size: 12 residues. This CDR3 reads CASSTSPNEQFF. CDR3 bases: TGTGCCAGCAGTACTAGTCCCAATGAGCAGTTCTTC.

The chain is built from TRBV27 and TRBJ2-3, with TRBD1 matching over 9 bases. J was trimmed by 5 bases and V by 4 bases; bases with no gene match: 7. Germline CDR1 reads MNHEY; CDR2 reads SMNVEV (reference sequence). The CDR3 contains 15 residues. This chain's CDR3 is CASSSPGQGGDTQYF. CDR3 bases: TGTGCCAGCAGTTCCCCGGGACAGGGTGGAGATACGCAGTATTTT.

The gene calls are TRBV28 and TRBJ2-1; a possible D gene is TRBD2 (5 bases). Per the germline V gene, CDR1 is MDHEN and CDR2 is SYDVKM. Trimming cost V 6 bases and J 5 bases, with 20 bases left between them. This CDR3 region has 16 residues. The CDR3: CASSPYPGDGDNEQFF. The CDR3 DNA is TGTGCCAGCAGCCCTTACCCCGGAGACGGGGACAATGAGCAGTTCTTC. The full variable domain, rest sourced from reference TRBV28 and TRBJ2-1, is DVKVTQSSRYLVKRTGEKVFLECVQDMDHENMFWYRQDPGLGLRLIYFSYDVKMKEKGDIPEGYSVSREKKERFSLILESASTNQTSMYLCASSPYPGDGDNEQFFGPGTRLTVL.

This chain links TRBV7-9 with TRBJ1-1; weak D call: TRBD1 (5 bases). The CDR3 runs 16 residues. Trimming stripped 1 base from V and 5 bases from J, with 17 bases between. The germline V gene encodes CDR1 SEHNR and CDR2 FQNEAQ (reference sequence). The CDR3 loop reads CASSLGGVRGRTEAFF. CDR3 nucleotide sequence: TGTGCCAGCAGCTTAGGAGGGGTGAGGGGACGGACTGAAGCTTTCTTT.

For this clone: Other DNA variants within this sample encode the same CDR3. This sequence joins TRBV6-1 and TRBJ2-7, with unresolved D. Germline values: CDR1 MNHNS, CDR2 SASEGT. CDR3 length: 13 residues. Trimming removed 1 base from V and 0 bases from J, with 4 bases in between. In nucleotides, the CDR3 is TGTGCCAGCAGTGAAGGAACCTCCTACGAGCAGTACTTC. Protein product: CASSEGTSYEQYF.